Presented here are 28 T cell receptor beta chains from one specimen sequenced in a study of T cells after yellow fever vaccination. In TCRdb, the 5' RACE reads were re-called with MiXCR into one record per CDR3 protein. The sample includes about 260,000 distinct CDR3 sequences, 10% to 15% of them seen just once. The input for sequencing was CD4+ T cells sorted from PBMCs, taken 45 days after the yellow fever booster vaccination. Every receptor here comes from a man aged 25-45 years who received the YFV17D yellow fever vaccine.

This clonotype occurred a few times. V usage is TRBV7-9 and J usage is TRBJ2-1; D is unresolved. Germline lookup yields CDR1 SEHNR and CDR2 FQNEAQ (reference sequence). V was cut by 4 bases and J by 9 bases, with 16 bases left in between. This CDR3 has 14 residues. The CDR3 DNA sequence: TGTGCCAGCAGCTCATCGAACCCTCCCGTTGAGCAGTTCTTC. This sequence encodes CASSSSNPPVEQFF. The variable domain in full, with the rest retrieved from reference TRBV7-9 and TRBJ2-1, is DTGVSQNPRHKITKRGQNVTFRCDPISEHNRLYWYRQTLGQGPEFLTYFQNEAQLEKSRLLSDRFSAERPKGSFSTLEIQRTEQGDSAMYLCASSSSNPPVEQFFGPGTRLTVL.

This clonotype was seen only a few times. V is TRBV20-1 and J is TRBJ2-5; D is unresolved. This CDR3 region has 16 residues. The ends were cut back, 0 bases at V and 4 bases at J, with 18 bases in the middle. Germline V gene sequence: CDR1 DFQATT, CDR2 SNEGSKA (reference sequence). The CDR3 region has the DNA TGCAGTGCTAGAGATCAGTGGCAACCCAGGCCAGAGACCCAGTACTTC. Translated, it gives CSARDQWQPRPETQYF.

CDR3 amino acids: CASSFLALQETQYF. Written as DNA, the CDR3 is TGTGCCAGCAGTTTTTTAGCTCTCCAAGAGACCCAGTACTTC. The chain couples TRBV12-3 or TRBV12-4 to TRBJ2-5; D is unclear. The CDR3 is 14 amino acids. Trimming took off 3 bases at V and 1 base at J, with 9 bases between the two ends.

The chain joins TRBV7-2 to TRBJ2-3, with D perhaps TRBD2 (6 bases). CDR1 and CDR2 from the germline V gene are SGHTA and FQGNSA. The V end lost 3 bases, the J end lost 5 bases, and 18 bases lay between the germline ends. The CDR3 loop spans 16 amino acids. This CDR3 reads CASSFGGPTSGDTQYF. Here the CDR3 DNA reads TGTGCCAGCAGCTTTGGAGGGCCCACATCCGGAGATACGCAGTATTTT.

This chain connects TRBV7-2 to TRBJ2-5; maybe TRBD1 (6 bases). Per the germline V gene, CDR1 is SGHTA and CDR2 is FQGNSA. The CDR3 extends over 14 amino acids. Trimming stripped 6 bases from V and 1 base from J, with 12 bases between. CDR3 region: CASRERGGQETQYF. The CDR3 coding sequence is TGTGCCAGCAGAGAAAGAGGGGGCCAAGAGACCCAGTACTTC.

CDR3: CASSLGTSGRKNTGELFF. In DNA form, the CDR3 reads TGTGCCAGCAGCCTAGGGACTAGCGGGAGAAAAAACACCGGGGAGCTGTTTTTT. The gene calls are TRBV21-1 and TRBJ2-2; the D call TRBD2 from the table was never checked on the DNA. TRBV21-1 is reported as a pseudogene. This CDR3 spans 18 amino acids.

The chain recombines TRBV9 with TRBJ2-2, with D possibly matching TRBD2 (6 bases). The CDR3 consists of 15 residues. The germline gives CDR1 SGDLS, CDR2 YYNGEE. V was trimmed by 3 bases and J by 5 bases, leaving 14 bases between them. CDR3 region: CASSARLGGTGELFF. The CDR3 DNA follows: TGTGCCAGCAGCGCCCGACTAGGCGGTACCGGGGAGCTGTTTTTT.

This clonotype was counted many times. The V call is TRBV20-1, the J call TRBJ2-3, with 12 bases lining up with TRBD2. CDR3 length: 14 amino acids. Trimming took 6 bases from V and 2 from J; bases not matched to a gene: 3. CDR1 and CDR2 from the germline V gene are DFQATT and SNEGSKA (reference sequence). CDR3 loop: CSARLAGVTDTQYF. CDR3 in DNA: TGCAGTGCAAGACTAGCGGGAGTCACAGATACGCAGTATTTT.

This clonotype has more than one count but fewer than ten. The gene calls are TRBV28 and TRBJ2-7; tentatively, D is TRBD1 or TRBD2 (5 bases each). The germline V and J ends were trimmed by 2 bases and 3 bases, with 8 bases remaining between them. This CDR3 has 13 amino acids. Germline CDR1 reads MDHEN; CDR2 reads SYDVKM. CDR3 in amino acids: CASSLRGHYEQYF. In DNA form, the CDR3 reads TGTGCCAGCAGTTTACGGGGCCACTACGAGCAGTACTTC.

The J gene is TRBJ2-3, the V gene TRBV5-1; a possible D gene is TRBD1 (5 bases). V lost 5 bases and J lost 4, with 14 bases in between. Per germline, CDR1 SGHRS and CDR2 YFSETQ. The length of the CDR3 is 14 residues. CDR3 region: CASSMGPGSDTQYF. The CDR3 nucleotides are TGCGCCAGCAGTATGGGGCCGGGTTCAGATACGCAGTATTTT.

Comments on this clonotype: At one end the junction does not follow the germline gene, possibly because of a read error. This chain links TRBV18 with TRBJ2-4; 12 nucleotides agree with TRBD2. CDR1 is KGHSH and CDR2 is LQKENI in the germline V gene. This CDR3 has 13 residues. For the CDR3, the DNA is TGTGCCAGCTCACCAGCTAGCGGGAGGGCCGCGGACTTC. It yields the protein CASSPASGRAADF.

The rearrangement links TRBV4-3 to TRBJ2-3, with 8 bases that match TRBD2. CDR3 length: 13 amino acids. J gave up 6 bases and V 4 bases, and 3 bases lay outside the gene matches. Germline CDR1 LGHNA, CDR2 YSLEER. The CDR3 DNA follows: TGCGCCAGCAGCCGCGGACTAGCTGATACGCAGTATTTT. Translated, it gives CASSRGLADTQYF.

This clonotype was counted only a few times. The CDR3 region has the DNA TGTGCCAGCAGTTTATTCCCCCGGACAGGGACCTACGAGCAGTACTTC. Translating gives CASSLFPRTGTYEQYF. V and J are TRBV28 and TRBJ2-7, with TRBD1 matching over 8 bases. Germline loops: CDR1 MDHEN, CDR2 SYDVKM. J was trimmed by 2 bases and V by 1 base; bases with no gene match: 7. This CDR3 is 16 amino acids long.

This clonotype was seen ten or more times. The chain couples TRBV7-8 to TRBJ2-2; D is unclear. Trimming stripped 4 bases from V and 0 bases from J, with 9 bases between. Germline V lookup: CDR1 SGHVS, CDR2 FQNEAQ. CDR3 size: 15 residues. In DNA form, the CDR3 reads TGTGCCAGCAGCTCCGGCGGTGCGAACACCGGGGAGCTGTTTTTT. Its translation is CASSSGGANTGELFF.

This clonotype was seen repeatedly, ten times or more. The chain recombines TRBV7-2 with TRBJ2-2, with D perhaps matching TRBD2 (7 bases). Looked up from germline, CDR1 is SGHTA and CDR2 is FQGNSA. The V gene lost 5 bases and the J gene lost 0 bases, with 10 bases spanning the gap. This CDR3 is built from 15 residues. The CDR3 bases are TGTGCCAGCAGCAAAGGGGGGGCGAACACCGGGGAGCTGTTTTTT. Protein sequence: CASSKGGANTGELFF.

The genes are TRBV27 and TRBJ2-2; 10 nucleotides align to TRBD1. The V gene's germline CDR1 is MNHEY and CDR2 SMNVEV (reference sequence). The CDR3 covers 16 residues. V trimming: 7 bases; J trimming: 4 bases; junction bases outside the gene matches: 9. The CDR3, as DNA: TGTGCCAGCAAGTCGTTGGGACAGGGGTTCACCGGGGAGCTGTTTTTT. It is translated as CASKSLGQGFTGELFF.

The chain has TRBV29-1 and TRBJ2-7; 8 bases fit TRBD2. CDR1 is SQVTM, CDR2 ANQGSEA, per germline. The CDR3 covers 14 residues. Unmatched junction bases numbered 14, after V lost 7 bases and J lost 6 bases. CDR3 loop: CSARPGLVRGEQYF. Written as DNA, the CDR3 is TGCAGCGCTCGACCGGGACTAGTTCGAGGCGAGCAGTACTTC.

V gene TRBV5-5 combines with J gene TRBJ2-3, with a possible D match to TRBD2 (6 bases). Trimming took 4 bases from V and 2 from J, leaving 23 bases between them. The germline CDR1 and CDR2 sequences are SGHKS and YYEKEE (reference sequence). The CDR3 runs 18 residues. The CDR3 sequence: CASSPHAGLTEYTDTQYF. DNA for the CDR3: TGTGCCAGCAGCCCCCACGCCGGACTAACGGAATACACAGATACGCAGTATTTT.

The rearrangement links TRBV24-1 to TRBJ1-5; D not resolved. Trimming took off 5 bases at V and 4 bases at J, with 8 bases between the two ends. There are 13 residues in the CDR3. Per germline, CDR1 KGHDR and CDR2 SFDVKD. The CDR3 reads CATSGGKNQPQHF. The CDR3 DNA sequence: TGTGCCACCAGTGGAGGGAAAAATCAGCCCCAGCATTTT.

This clonotype was observed a few times. CDR3 residues: CSARDASRGVSTDTQYF. The CDR3 DNA reads as TGCAGTGCTAGAGATGCCTCAAGGGGCGTTTCCACAGATACGCAGTATTTT. The chain has TRBV20-1 and TRBJ2-3, with D possibly being TRBD1 (5 bases). The CDR3 is 17 residues long. The germline V gene has CDR1 DFQATT and CDR2 SNEGSKA (reference sequence). Trimming stripped 0 bases from V and 2 bases from J, with 18 bases between.

Points on this clonotype: A much more abundant neighbour one base away suggests this may be a read error. The chain couples TRBV7-9 to TRBJ2-5; weak D call: TRBD2 (5 bases). V was trimmed by 11 bases and J by 5 bases, leaving 12 bases between them. CDR3 length: 11 residues. CDR1 and CDR2 (germline): SEHNR, FQNEAQ (reference sequence). The chain's CDR3 is CALGVIETQYF. CDR3 nucleotide sequence: TGTGCCCTCGGGGTTATCGAGACCCAGTACTTC.

This clonotype was seen more than once but under ten times. The rearrangement links TRBV20-1 to TRBJ2-7; the match to TRBD1 covers 7 bases. Germline V CDR1 and CDR2: DFQATT, SNEGSKA (reference sequence). The CDR3 loop spans 13 amino acids. Germline trimming cut 3 bases from V and 3 bases from J; bases unmatched to any gene: 5. Written as DNA, the CDR3 is TGCAGTGCTAGTCCAGGGGGTAACTACGAGCAGTACTTC. The encoded protein is CSASPGGNYEQYF.

The chain recombines TRBV5-1 with TRBJ2-1; D unclear. V was cut by 4 bases and J by 6 bases, with 11 bases left in between. The CDR3 length is 13 residues. Germline values: CDR1 SGHRS, CDR2 YFSETQ. This CDR3 reads CASSETSFNEQFF. The DNA for the CDR3 is TGCGCCAGCAGCGAAACCAGCTTCAATGAGCAGTTCTTC.

This chain connects TRBV12-3 or TRBV12-4 to TRBJ2-5; possible D gene TRBD2, 5 bases. Trimming pared 4 bases from V and 10 bases from J, leaving 10 bases between. The CDR3 extends over 11 amino acids. The CDR3 region has the DNA TGTGCCAGCAGTTCCCAACGGGGCCAGTACTTC. Translation: CASSSQRGQYF.

This clonotype was seen a handful of times. The chain couples TRBV6-2 or TRBV6-3 to TRBJ2-7; D uncertain. CDR1 is MNHEY, CDR2 SVGEGT, per germline. The CDR3 is made up of 13 amino acids. Trimming pared 4 bases from V and 6 bases from J, leaving 13 bases between. CDR3 in amino acids: CASSWTESTEQYF. CDR3 nucleotide sequence: TGTGCCAGCAGTTGGACGGAATCTACCGAGCAGTACTTC.

The CDR3 DNA is TGCAGGTACTCCGACCAAGAGACCCAGTACTTC. It encodes CRYSDQETQYF. The chain is built from TRBV20-1 and TRBJ2-5; unclear D gene. This CDR3 comprises 11 residues. The germline V gene has CDR1 DFQATT and CDR2 SNEGSKA (reference sequence).

This clonotype was seen more than once but under ten times. V is TRBV7-9 and J is TRBJ2-4, with 8 bases matching TRBD1. Trimming removed 8 bases from V and 8 bases from J; junction bases left unmatched: 11. The CDR3 totals 14 residues. The V gene's germline CDR1 is SEHNR and CDR2 FQNEAQ (reference sequence). The CDR3 region has the DNA TGTGCCAGCGGGCCCTTGGACAGGGCGGACATTCAGTACTTC. Protein product: CASGPLDRADIQYF.

This clonotype turned up a few times. This chain joins TRBV7-8 and TRBJ2-1; D is unresolved. CDR1 and CDR2 (germline): SGHVS, FQNEAQ. The CDR3 has 15 residues. Trimming removed 5 bases at V and 7 bases at J, with 18 bases between. CDR3 region: CASSPLVGLMNEQFF. The CDR3 DNA sequence: TGTGCCAGCAGCCCCTTGGTGGGCCTCATGAATGAGCAGTTCTTC.